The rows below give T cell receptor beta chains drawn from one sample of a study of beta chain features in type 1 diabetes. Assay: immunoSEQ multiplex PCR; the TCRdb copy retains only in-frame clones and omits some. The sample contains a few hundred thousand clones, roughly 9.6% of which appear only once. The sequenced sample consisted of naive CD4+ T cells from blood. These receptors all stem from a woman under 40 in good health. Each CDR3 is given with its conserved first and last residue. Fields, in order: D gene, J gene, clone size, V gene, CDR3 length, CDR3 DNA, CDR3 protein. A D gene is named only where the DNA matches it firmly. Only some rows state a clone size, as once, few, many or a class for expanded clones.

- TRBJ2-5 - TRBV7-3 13 TGTGCCAGCGCGGGTCAAAACCAAGAGACCCAGTACTTC CASAGQNQETQYF
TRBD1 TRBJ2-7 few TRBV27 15 TGTGCCAGCAGTTGGGGGACAGCCCTAGGCTACGAGCAGTACTTC CASSWGTALGYEQYF
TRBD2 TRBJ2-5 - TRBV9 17 TGTGCCAGCAGCGGGGGTGATAGGGGAGGGGCTGAAGAGACCCAGTACTTC CASSGGDRGGAEETQYF
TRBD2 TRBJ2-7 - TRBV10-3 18 TGTGCCATCAGTGAGTCGAATCTGCGCGGGAGTACAATCGCCGAGCAGTACTTC CAISESNLRGSTIAEQYF
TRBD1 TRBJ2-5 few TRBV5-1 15 TGCGCCAGCAGCTTGGGGGGACAGGCCCAAGAGACCCAGTACTTC CASSLGGQAQETQYF
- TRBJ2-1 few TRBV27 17 TGTGCCAGCAGTTTACGGCAGGGGAAAATTTATTTCAATGAGCAGTTCTTC CASSLRQGKIYFNEQFF
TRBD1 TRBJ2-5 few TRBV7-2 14 TGTGCCAGCAGCTTTTCACAGGGGCCAAAGACCCAGTACTTC CASSFSQGPKTQYF
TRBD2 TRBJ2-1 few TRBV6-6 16 TGTGCCAGCAGCCCAAGGGGCGGGAGGTTCTACAATGAGCAGTTCTTC CASSPRGGRFYNEQFF
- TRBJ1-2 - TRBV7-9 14 TGTGCCAGCAGCGCTCGAGGGGGATGGTCAGGCTACACCTTC CASSARGGWSGYTF
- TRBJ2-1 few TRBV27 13 TGTGCCACCCAACTGGGGCGGAACAATGAGCAGTTCTTC CATQLGRNNEQFF
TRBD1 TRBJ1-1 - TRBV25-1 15 TGTGCCAGCAGTGAAATCCGGACAGGCAACACTGAAGCTTTCTTT CASSEIRTGNTEAFF
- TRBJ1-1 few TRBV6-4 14 TGTGCCAGCAGAGCGACAGGACCTGACACTGAAGCTTTCTTT CASRATGPDTEAFF
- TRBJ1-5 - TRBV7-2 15 TGTGCCAGCAGCCCCGGGACACTTAGCAATCAGCCCCAGCATTTT CASSPGTLSNQPQHF
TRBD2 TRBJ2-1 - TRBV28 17 TGTGCCAGCAGTTTTTTCGGGAGCGGGAAGGGAGACAATGAGCAGTTCTTC CASSFFGSGKGDNEQFF
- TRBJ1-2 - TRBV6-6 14 TGTGCCAGCAGTTACTCGCGGGGGGAATCTGGCTACACCTTC CASSYSRGESGYTF
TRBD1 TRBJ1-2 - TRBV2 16 TGTGCCAGGGACAGGGGACCTGAGGATCCTAACTATGGCTACACCTTC CARDRGPEDPNYGYTF
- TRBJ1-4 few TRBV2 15 TGTGCCAGCAGCCTACAGTCGGGACTAGATGAAAAACTGTTTTTT CASSLQSGLDEKLFF
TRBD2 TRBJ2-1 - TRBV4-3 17 TGCGCCAGCAGCCGATCACTAGCGGACACTGCCTACAATGAGCAGTTCTTC CASSRSLADTAYNEQFF
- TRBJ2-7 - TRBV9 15 TGTGCCAGCAGCGTCGAGAGCGGGTACTCCTACGAGCAGTACTTC CASSVESGYSYEQYF
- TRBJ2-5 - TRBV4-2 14 TGTGCCAGCAGCCGCCGCGGGGACCAAGAGACCCAGTACTTC CASSRRGDQETQYF
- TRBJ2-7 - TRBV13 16 TGTGCCAGCAGTCCTACAGGGCTCAAAAGGGGCTACGAGCAGTACTTC CASSPTGLKRGYEQYF
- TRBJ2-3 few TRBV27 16 TGTGCCAGCAGTTCGAGGGTGGGGGCCCCCACAGATACGCAGTATTTT CASSSRVGAPTDTQYF
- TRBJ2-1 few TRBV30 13 TGTGCCTGGAGTGGAGAGAACTACAATGAGCAGTTCTTC CAWSGENYNEQFF
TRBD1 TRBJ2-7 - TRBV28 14 TGTGCCAGCAGTCTCGACAGGGACGCCTACGAGCAGTACTTC CASSLDRDAYEQYF
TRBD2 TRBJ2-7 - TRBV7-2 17 TGTGCCAGCACCAAGGGACAGACCCGAGCGGGAGGGTCCGAGCAGTACTTC CASTKGQTRAGGSEQYF
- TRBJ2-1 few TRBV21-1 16 TGTGCCAGCAGCTACGGAGCGGCCCCCTGGTACAATGAGCAGTTCTTC CASSYGAAPWYNEQFF
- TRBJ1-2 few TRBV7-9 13 TGTGCCAGCAGCCGAGGACGGGGAGATGGCTACACCTTC CASSRGRGDGYTF
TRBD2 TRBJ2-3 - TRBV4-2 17 TGTGCCAGCAGCCAAGATTATTCGGCGGGAGGGACAGATACGCAGTATTTT CASSQDYSAGGTDTQYF
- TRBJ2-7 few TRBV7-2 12 TGTGCCAGCAGCTTAGTCTCTTCCGAGCAGTACTTC CASSLVSSEQYF
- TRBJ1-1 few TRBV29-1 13 TGCAGCGTTGCGGGTGGCCCGAACACTGAAGCTTTCTTT CSVAGGPNTEAFF
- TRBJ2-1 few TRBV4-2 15 TGTGCCAGCAGCCAAGATCGTCAGGCCTACAATGAGCAGTTCTTC CASSQDRQAYNEQFF
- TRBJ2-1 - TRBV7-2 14 TGTGCCAGCAAGTTAAACGCCCTGAGGAGCGAGCAGTTCTTC CASKLNALRSEQFF
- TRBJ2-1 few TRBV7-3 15 TGTGCCAGCAGCTCTATTGGCGGGAATCGAAATGAGCAGTTCTTC CASSSIGGNRNEQFF
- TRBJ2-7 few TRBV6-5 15 TGTGCCAGCAGTTACTCGGGGGGATTGTCCTACGAGCAGTACTTC CASSYSGGLSYEQYF